This TCR beta chain was sequenced in a study of cytomegalovirus exposure and HLA in healthy donors (dated by TCRdb to the late 2010s). About the full investigation: In an earlier analysis of some 610 of the donors, around 290 Gb of sequence data and 90 million to 120 million unique TCR beta sequences from 150 million to 200 million T cells were reported. A later genetic analysis took genome-wide SNP genotypes for about three fifths of the roughly 670 donors and used that subset as a discovery cohort. Approximately 300 gigabases of sequencing data and around 90 million unique TCR sequences made up an early release that covered fewer than 650 HLA-typed donors. On average, 235,054 unique TCR beta nucleotide sequences were sequenced per donor among some 420 genotyped donors of the cohort, with around 19% of those sequences being non-productive. Every discovery cohort repertoire had been produced on one sequencing platform. HLA typing covered class I and class II loci at four-digit resolution. The number of donors typed differed by locus, with about 629-640 for A, B, C, DRB1 and DQB1, over 500 for DQA1, over 600 for DPA1, and some 440 for DPB1. To predict cytomegalovirus infection status, the study combined high-throughput TCR immunosequencing, statistical association of individual TCRs with disease status, and machine learning. Besides the first cohort of around 670 subjects, a separate validation cohort made up of 120 different subjects was used. In a later analysis, previously published TCR beta repertoires from more than 500 donors were re-analyzed and high-resolution HLA genotyping was added so that TCR occurrence patterns could be studied. The genetic ancestry cluster associated with self-reported Caucasian donors included around 76% of the 398 genotyped donors. The T cell repertoires of roughly 660 subjects were profiled by immunosequencing and related to cytomegalovirus serostatus. In the later analysis, no new phenotypic data were used to find candidate immune exposures; instead, reliance was placed on TCR beta sequences and their occurrence across donors. The study aimed to test whether signatures of past pathogen exposure could be identified by cataloging public T cell receptors. Donor age, sex, ethnicity and CMV serostatus were compiled together with the repertoire data. Roughly 5 DR-DQ haplotypes were handled as single units for association and clustering because linkage in the cohort was strong. An earlier analysis of approximately 500 of the donors applied high-throughput TCR beta sequencing to assess whether each TCR beta V gene segment acted as functional or pseudogenic. Summary of the overall study and its limitations: The study gave a list of 150 to 200 TCR beta chains associated with cytomegalovirus. A group of highly shared sequence variants was considered likely to be a technical artifact of the sequencing pipeline. A later analysis found that most CMV-associated TCR beta chains appeared HLA-restricted, with HLA associations seemingly driven largely by CMV exposure. Linkage disequilibrium might explain the correlated functional status among segregating V segments, but an unknown experimental factor could not be excluded. In this cohort, only TCR beta chains were sequenced, and detectable features were limited by the absence of alpha or paired-chain data. A further reported finding was that TCR beta sequences accurately predicted the HLA-A and HLA-B alleles for most subjects in the first cohort. The 87-base-pair reads could not distinguish some IMGT-functional V segments, including TRBV6-2 and TRBV6-3, so those segments were excluded. Sequencing depth was assumed to be roughly uniform across donors in the presence/absence analyses, though that assumption may not hold. Across donors, most TCR sequences were observed very rarely, whereas some public TCRs were present in many individuals. Immune exposure information for the cohort was limited to CMV serostatus. Assigning TCR associations to individual alleles was difficult when HLA alleles, especially DR and DQ, strongly co-occurred. A few of the identified cytomegalovirus-associated TCR beta chains were confirmed in vitro to be specific for cytomegalovirus antigens. At a false discovery rate of 0.05, a later analysis linked 15,000 to 20,000 TCR beta sequences to specific HLA alleles. According to a later analysis, TCR association rates differed among HLA loci, with DRB1 alleles showing the most associated TCRs and HLA-C alleles showing the fewest. The authors suggested that the approach could potentially be generalized to other disease states and immunological phenotypes. In a later genetic analysis, fewer N-insertions in productive TCRs were reported among donors in an Asian-associated ancestry cluster than the 666-donor mean. Approximately 18 rarely observed V segments, including chromosome 9 orphons, were excluded from the earlier analysis of approximately 500 of the donors because counts were too low. Because HLA typing was unavailable for some donors at each locus, only the typed subset was used in association tests. Broadly in line with IMGT annotations, most TCR beta V segments showed up in productive rearrangements about 87% or about 30% of the time in an earlier analysis of 450 to 600 of the donors. In a later genetic analysis, a missense DCLRE1C variant was associated with V-gene and J-gene trimming of TCR beta chains, and the association was replicated in an independent cohort. In a later analysis, HLA-associated TCR beta chains showed more clonal expansion and lower generation probabilities than non-associated chains that were equally common. In a later analysis, several top co-occurrence clusters were reported to appear linked to parvovirus B19, influenza, CMV and Epstein-Barr virus. In both the original and validation cohorts, the classifier was reported to diagnose cytomegalovirus status with high specificity and sensitivity.

The cohort was made up of 500 to 850 healthy bone marrow donors. All cohort members were sampled while nominally healthy, although unrecorded immune exposures were likely present. The donor tested CMV seronegative and was one of the 352 seronegative cohort members. Every donor gave a peripheral blood sample, and the peripheral blood mononuclear cells from that sample were used for TCR beta sequencing. The Qiagen DNeasy Blood Extraction Kit was used to extract genomic DNA from the blood cell samples. Library construction relied on the immunoSEQ multiplex PCR assay. The multiplex PCR relied on a mix of 60 forward primers for TCR Vbeta segments and 13 reverse primers for TCR Jbeta segments. A multiplex PCR assay on genomic DNA amplified the CDR3 region of rearranged TCR beta genes. On the Illumina HiSeq System, the amplified TCR beta libraries were sequenced as 87-base-pair reads. Per the source publication's procedure: In a later analysis, some 80 million unique TCR beta chains were counted across the roughly 700 repertoires, and roughly 11 million of these chains were shared by at least two donors. Raw reads were error-corrected and collapsed into unique sequences by a nearest-neighbor algorithm in which closely related sequences were merged to remove PCR and sequencing errors. Alignment of CDR3 sequences to IMGT reference sequences was used to assign V, D and J gene segments. For a sequence to be retained, a match of at least six nucleotides to both a V gene segment and a J gene segment was required. Rearrangements were called productive when the CDR3 lacked stop codons and stayed in frame with V and J; all others were non-productive. Following IMGT convention, CDR3 was defined as the stretch from the second conserved V-encoded cysteine to the conserved J-encoded phenylalanine. The earlier analysis of about 610 of the donors excluded any sequence lacking an unambiguous match to a single V gene segment. An earlier analysis of some 500 of the donors classified V segments as functional when productive rearrangements were above 56.7% and as segregating when the standard deviation between donors was above 5%. A statistical classification framework was built to diagnose cytomegalovirus status from the catalog of TCR beta chain sequences. In a later analysis, V and J genes were assigned by comparing TCR nucleotide sequences against IMGT/GENE-DB human TR gene sequences. In a later analysis, CDR3 sequences and most-parsimonious VDJ recombination scenarios were assigned using the TCRdist pipeline. In a later analysis, each TCR beta chain was defined by its CDR3 amino acid sequence together with its V-gene family, and reads lacking a unique V-gene family were excluded. As a way to deal with suspected cross-contamination and a sequencing artifact, a later analysis dropped 450 to 700 nucleotide sequences that were highly shared and had low generation probability. For each public chain, a later analysis derived a clonal expansion index from normalized ranks of inferred template counts within each repertoire. In a later analysis, generation probabilities were computed with a VDJ recombination model fitted to out-of-frame rearrangements, and the resulting probabilities were checked against IGoR. Hypergeometric tests were used in a later analysis to score TCR-TCR, TCR-HLA and TCR-CMV co-occurrence, with a repertoire-size bias correction applied to the TCR pairs. To estimate false discovery rates, a later analysis permuted the HLA or CMV assignments 20 times. In a later analysis, co-occurring TCRs were grouped with DBSCAN, and TCRdist sequence similarity was added when clustering was performed within HLA-allele-positive subsets. Repertoires with fewer than 30,000 or more than 120,000 public chains, plus five repertoires with anomalous nucleotide sharing, were excluded from co-occurrence clustering. In TCRdb, the immuneACCESS table is reduced to in-frame sequences with V and J assigned. These tables do not hold every clone; where another copy was compared, an unresolved V gene accounts for under half, and the others remain unexplained. From that table come the V and J calls and clone size; the DNA was used to work out D and trimming. The sample has around 200,000 clones on record, roughly 89% of them singletons. The ten largest clones represent approximately 1% of the sample.

Comment on this clone: Its antigen target is currently unknown. Per-base quality was not reported, and no clone a single base away is much larger than it.

Taken from the germline V gene, the CDR1 and CDR2 loops are KGHSH and LQKENI. The V and J ends are trimmed by 1 base and 5 bases, leaving 17 bases between them. The cysteine opens and the phenylalanine closes a CDR3 of 16 amino acids. This entry keeps only the CDR3 DNA: 48 bases, framed from base 1. The TCR originated in a woman under 30 in good health and CMV-seronegative. What was sequenced was PBMCs. Recombination joined TRBV18 with TRBJ1-1; the D gene is perhaps TRBD1, on 6 matching bases. In nucleotides, the sequence is TGTGCCAGCTCACCACGTCGGGGGGCAGGAGGTACTGAAGCTTTCTTT. It specifies CASSPRRGAGGTEAFF.